One sample yielded the 23 T cell receptor beta chains listed below, sequenced in a study of technical replicates of blood from a few donors. Data came from immunoSEQ multiplex PCR; TCRdb stores just in-frame clones and leaves some out. The sample holds 60,000 to 85,000 clones, about 94% seen once. Material: T cells isolated from PBMCs. The receptor source for this set is a human donor in good health.

The chain joins TRBV10-3 to TRBJ2-5, with D maybe TRBD2 (6 bases). The J call may be incorrect, as the DNA end agrees better with TRBJ2-7. This CDR3 has 17 amino acids. From germline, CDR1 is ENHRY and CDR2 SYGVKD. CDR3 sequence: CAISDLNRGANSYEQYF. CDR3 nucleotides: TGTGCCATCAGCGACCTGAACCGCGGGGCTAACTCCTACGAGCAGTACTTC.

The chain has TRBV27 and TRBJ1-1; no reliable D call. The CDR3 loop spans 13 amino acids. The germline V gene has CDR1 MNHEY and CDR2 SMNVEV (reference sequence). Trimming left V 2 bases short and J 3 bases short, with 7 bases between. The CDR3 loop reads CASSLAGDTEAFF. DNA for the CDR3: TGTGCCAGCAGTTTAGCGGGAGACACTGAAGCTTTCTTT.

The CDR3 here is CASSRGQGDYGYTF. CDR3 in DNA: TGTGCCAGTAGTAGGGGACAGGGCGACTATGGCTACACCTTC. This chain joins TRBV19 and TRBJ1-2; TRBD1 agrees at 9 bases. From germline, CDR1 is LNHDA and CDR2 SQIVND (reference sequence). Trimming took 4 bases from V and 3 from J; bases not matched to a gene: 3. This CDR3 region has 14 residues.

The chain employs TRBV11-2 and TRBJ2-7; the D gene is possibly TRBD2 (6 bases). V shed 2 bases and J shed 6 bases, with 8 bases lying between them. CDR3 length: 12 residues. Germline V CDR1 and CDR2: SGHAT, FQNNGV. As DNA, the CDR3 is TGTGCCAGCAGCTTAATGGGGGGCGAGCAGTACTTC. Encoded protein: CASSLMGGEQYF.

V is TRBV13 and J is TRBJ2-7; TRBD1 matches 8 bases. V lost 4 bases, J lost 0 bases, and 14 bases stayed unmatched. The CDR3 is 18 residues long. CDR1 and CDR2 from the germline V gene are PRHDT and FYEKMQ (reference sequence). Here the CDR3 DNA reads TGTGCCAGCAGCTGGACAGGGTTTCGACAGGGAAGCTCCTACGAGCAGTACTTC. Translation gives CASSWTGFRQGSSYEQYF. Together with reference TRBV13 and TRBJ2-7, the CDR3 gives the full variable domain: AAGVIQSPRHLIKEKRETATLKCYPIPRHDTVYWYQQGPGQDPQFLISFYEKMQSDKGSIPDRFSAQQFSDYHSELNMSSLELGDSALYFCASSWTGFRQGSSYEQYFGPGTRLTVT.

V usage is TRBV6-1 and J usage is TRBJ1-2; 10 bases are shared with TRBD1. J gave up 4 bases and V 5 bases, and 4 bases lay outside the gene matches. Germline V gene sequence: CDR1 MNHNS, CDR2 SASEGT. CDR3 length: 14 amino acids. CDR3 nucleotide sequence: TGTGCCAGCAGTCCCGGGACAGGGGCCTATGGCTACACCTTC. It translates to CASSPGTGAYGYTF.

As DNA, the CDR3 is TGTGCCAGCAGCGTGGGGACAGCCACAGATACGCAGTATTTT. This translates into CASSVGTATDTQYF. The chain employs TRBV9 and TRBJ2-3, with 7 bases matching TRBD1. CDR3 size: 14 residues. The J segment lost 2 bases and the V segment lost 2 bases, leaving 2 bases of the junction unmatched. CDR1 is SGDLS and CDR2 is YYNGEE in the germline V gene.

The chain recombines TRBV10-1 with TRBJ2-1; 11 bases agree with TRBD2. The length of the CDR3 is 16 residues. The V gene's germline CDR1 is WNHNN and CDR2 SYGVQD (reference sequence). The ends lost 3 bases at V and 6 bases at J; junction bases unmatched: 7. The CDR3 DNA reads as TGCGCCAGCAGTGATTCAGGACTAGCGGGCACCAATGAGCAGTTCTTC. Translation: CASSDSGLAGTNEQFF.

The chain joins TRBV7-3 to TRBJ2-7; 9 nucleotides line up with TRBD2. V lost 3 bases and J lost 7; bases outside the gene matches: 4. The CDR3 loop spans 13 amino acids. Germline values: CDR1 SGHTA, CDR2 FQGTGA. CDR3 in DNA: TGTGCCAGCAGCTTCGCGGGAGGGTGGGAGCAGTACTTC. Protein product: CASSFAGGWEQYF.

This chain connects TRBV27 to TRBJ2-2; 7 bases agree with TRBD2. Germline trimming cut 7 bases from V and 3 bases from J; bases unmatched to any gene: 5. This CDR3 spans 14 amino acids. Per germline, CDR1 MNHEY and CDR2 SMNVEV (reference sequence). CDR3 loop: CASIGGSYTGELFF. The CDR3 nucleotides are TGTGCCAGCATCGGCGGGAGTTACACCGGGGAGCTGTTTTTT.

The chain couples TRBV19 to TRBJ2-7; tentatively, D is TRBD2 (5 bases). Germline-derived CDR1 and CDR2 are LNHDA and SQIVND (reference sequence). The ends were cut back, 5 bases at V and 3 bases at J, with 11 bases in the middle. The CDR3 has 13 amino acids. CDR3 amino acids: CASSEGTLYEQYF. CDR3 DNA: TGTGCCAGTAGTGAGGGCACCCTCTACGAGCAGTACTTC.

The genes are TRBV19 and TRBJ2-7; D perhaps matches TRBD1 (6 bases). Germline V CDR1 and CDR2: LNHDA, SQIVND (reference sequence). The CDR3 runs 12 residues. Trimming took off 8 bases at V and 3 bases at J, with 11 bases between the two ends. The CDR3 nucleotides read TGTGCCAGTGAGGACAGCCTCTACGAGCAGTACTTC. The encoded protein is CASEDSLYEQYF.

This chain joins TRBV30 and TRBJ2-5, with no clear D. The CDR3 runs 11 residues. V was trimmed by 2 bases and J by 4 bases, leaving 5 bases between them. Germline V gene lookup returns CDR1 GTSNPN and CDR2 SVGIG (reference sequence). CDR3 coding DNA: TGTGCCTGGAGTCGAGCAGAGACCCAGTACTTC. Translated: CAWSRAETQYF.

This clone was seen only once. The chain couples TRBV18 to TRBJ1-2, with 7 bases lining up with TRBD1. V lost 0 bases, J lost 4 bases, and 11 bases stayed unmatched. The germline V gene encodes CDR1 KGHSH and CDR2 LQKENI. The CDR3 consists of 17 residues. CDR3 bases: TGTGCCAGCTCACCACCGGCAGGGGGAAATATCGGCTATGGCTACACCTTC. Translated, it gives CASSPPAGGNIGYGYTF. Complete variable domain (other parts from reference TRBV18 and TRBJ1-2): NAGVMQNPRHLVRRRGQEARLRCSPMKGHSHVYWYRQLPEEGLKFMVYLQKENIIDESGMPKERFSAEFPKEGPSILRIQQVVRGDSAAYFCASSPPAGGNIGYGYTFGSGTRLTVV.

V is TRBV28 and J is TRBJ1-5, with 8 bases identical to TRBD1. CDR3 length: 14 residues. V was clipped by 2 bases and J by 3 bases; unmatched bases: 0. Per germline, CDR1 MDHEN and CDR2 SYDVKM. This CDR3 reads CASSLQGANQPQHF. DNA for the CDR3: TGTGCCAGCAGTTTACAGGGGGCCAATCAGCCCCAGCATTTT.

The chain carries TRBV7-9 and TRBJ2-5; TRBD1 matches at 8 bases. This CDR3 has 16 amino acids. Germline trimming cut 0 bases from V and 5 bases from J; bases unmatched to any gene: 8. Germline CDR1 reads SEHNR; CDR2 reads FQNEAQ (reference sequence). Here the CDR3 reads CASSLALGQGQETQYF. The CDR3 DNA reads as TGTGCCAGCAGCTTAGCGCTCGGACAGGGACAGGAGACCCAGTACTTC.

The chain carries TRBV2 and TRBJ1-5; D remains ambiguous. The CDR3 loop spans 13 amino acids. Germline V gene sequence: CDR1 SNHLY, CDR2 FYNNEI. V shed 6 bases and J shed 7 bases, with 13 bases lying between them. CDR3 sequence reads: CASREEASQPQHF. CDR3 bases: TGTGCCAGCAGAGAGGAGGCGAGCCAGCCCCAGCATTTT. Full variable domain (remainder filled in from reference TRBV2 and TRBJ1-5): EPEVTQTPSHQVTQMGQEVILRCVPISNHLYFYWYRQILGQKVEFLVSFYNNEISEKSEIFDDQFSVERPDGSNFTLKIRSTKLEDSAMYFCASREEASQPQHFGDGTRLSIL.

This clone was seen only once. The chain links TRBV7-9 to TRBJ2-7; no firm D call. The germline CDR1 and CDR2 sequences are SEHNR and FQNEAQ (reference sequence). Trimming left V 3 bases short and J 3 bases short, with 6 bases between. The CDR3 is made up of 12 amino acids. The CDR3 region has the DNA TGTGCCAGCAGCTTTCCTAGCTACGAGCAGTACTTC. Amino acids: CASSFPSYEQYF.

The chain carries TRBV7-3 and TRBJ2-1; 13 nucleotides align to TRBD2. The germline V gene encodes CDR1 SGHTA and CDR2 FQGTGA. This CDR3 contains 15 residues. V shed 2 bases and J 8 bases; nucleotides not matched to a gene: 3. In DNA, the CDR3 is TGTGCCAGCAGCTTACAACTAGCGGGAGGGGATGAGCAGTTCTTC. This codes for CASSLQLAGGDEQFF.

Comments on this clone: Mismatch with germline at one junction end may stem from a read error. The V and J genes are TRBV5-1 and TRBJ2-2; no reliable D call. This CDR3 region has 14 residues. Germline-derived CDR1 and CDR2 are SGHRS and YFSETQ. CDR3 sequence reads: CASSLAENAGELFF. The CDR3 DNA reads TGCGCCAGCAGCTTGGCCGAGAACGCCGGGGAGCTGTTTTTT. Together with reference TRBV5-1 and TRBJ2-2, the CDR3 gives the full variable domain: KAGVTQTPRYLIKTRGQQVTLSCSPISGHRSVSWYQQTPGQGLQFLFEYFSETQRNKGNFPGRFSGRQFSNSRSEMNVSTLELGDSALYLCASSLAENAGELFFGEGSRLTVL.

The chain employs TRBV29-1 and TRBJ2-7; D might be TRBD1 (6 bases). V was clipped by 2 bases and J by 2 bases, with 10 bases between them. The CDR3 length is 13 residues. The germline V gene encodes CDR1 SQVTM and CDR2 ANQGSEA. The CDR3 sequence is CSVESAGAYEQYF. The DNA of the CDR3 is TGCAGCGTTGAATCGGCAGGGGCCTACGAGCAGTACTTC.

The chain combines TRBV11-3 with TRBJ2-7; possibly TRBD2 for D (5 bases). V was pared by 0 bases and J by 0 bases, with 9 bases between. The germline V gene encodes CDR1 SGHNT and CDR2 YENEEA. This CDR3 spans 15 amino acids. DNA for the CDR3: TGTGCCAGCAGCTTAGATCCGGGGAGCTCCTACGAGCAGTACTTC. This translates into CASSLDPGSSYEQYF.

V and J are TRBV19 and TRBJ2-7; perhaps TRBD2 as D (6 bases). The CDR3 spans 16 residues. Germline V CDR1 and CDR2: LNHDA, SQIVND (reference sequence). Trimming removed 5 bases at V and 2 bases at J, with 19 bases between. For the CDR3, the DNA is TGTGCCAGTAGTCCAGGAGGGAAAGTGGTGGCCTACGAGCAGTACTTC. It codes for CASSPGGKVVAYEQYF.